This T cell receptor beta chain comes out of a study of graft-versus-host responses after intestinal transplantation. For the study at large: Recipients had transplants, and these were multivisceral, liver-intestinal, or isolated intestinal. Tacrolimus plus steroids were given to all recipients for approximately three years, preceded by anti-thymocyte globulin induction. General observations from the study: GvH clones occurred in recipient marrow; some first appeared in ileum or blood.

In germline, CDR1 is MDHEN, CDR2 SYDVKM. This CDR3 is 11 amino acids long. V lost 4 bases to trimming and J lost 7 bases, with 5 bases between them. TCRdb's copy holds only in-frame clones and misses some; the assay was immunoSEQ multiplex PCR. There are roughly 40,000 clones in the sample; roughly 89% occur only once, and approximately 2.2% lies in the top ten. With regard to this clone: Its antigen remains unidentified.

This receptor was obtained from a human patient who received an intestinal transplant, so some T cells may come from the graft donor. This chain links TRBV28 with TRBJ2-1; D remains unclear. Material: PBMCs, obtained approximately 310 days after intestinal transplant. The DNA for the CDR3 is TGTGCCAGCAGTTGGGTAAATGAGCAGTTCTTC. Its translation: CASSWVNEQFF.